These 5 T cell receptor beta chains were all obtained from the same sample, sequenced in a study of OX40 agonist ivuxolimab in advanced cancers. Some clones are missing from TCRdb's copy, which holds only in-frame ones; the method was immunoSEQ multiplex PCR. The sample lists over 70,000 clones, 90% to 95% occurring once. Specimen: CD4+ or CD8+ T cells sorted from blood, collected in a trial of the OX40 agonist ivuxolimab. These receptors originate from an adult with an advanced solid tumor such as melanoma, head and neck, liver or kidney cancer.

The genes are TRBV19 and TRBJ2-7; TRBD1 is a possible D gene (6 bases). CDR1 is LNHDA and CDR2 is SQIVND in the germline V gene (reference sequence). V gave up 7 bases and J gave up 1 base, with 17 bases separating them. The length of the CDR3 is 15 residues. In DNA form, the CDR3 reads TGTGCCAGTACGATCCGGGCAGGGGTATCCTACGAGCAGTACTTC. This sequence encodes CASTIRAGVSYEQYF.

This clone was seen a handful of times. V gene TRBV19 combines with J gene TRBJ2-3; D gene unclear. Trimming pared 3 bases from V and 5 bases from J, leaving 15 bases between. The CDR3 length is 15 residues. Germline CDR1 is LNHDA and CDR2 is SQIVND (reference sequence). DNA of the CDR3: TGTGCCAGTAGTATCGAGCGAACCCGCGGAGATACGCAGTATTTT. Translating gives CASSIERTRGDTQYF.

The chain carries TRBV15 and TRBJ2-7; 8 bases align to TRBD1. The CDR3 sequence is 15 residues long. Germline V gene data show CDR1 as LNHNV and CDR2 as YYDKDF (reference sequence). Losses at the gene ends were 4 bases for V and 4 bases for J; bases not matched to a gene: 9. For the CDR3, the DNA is TGTGCCACCAGCATGGACACAGGGGGTGGGTACGAGCAGTACTTC. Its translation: CATSMDTGGGYEQYF.

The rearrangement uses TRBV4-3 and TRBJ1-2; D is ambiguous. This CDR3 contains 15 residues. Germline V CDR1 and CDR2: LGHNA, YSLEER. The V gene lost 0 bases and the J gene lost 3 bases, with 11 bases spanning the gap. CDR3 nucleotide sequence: TGCGCCAGCAGCCAAGATTCCGGGAGCGACTATGGCTACACCTTC. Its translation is CASSQDSGSDYGYTF.

The CDR3 nucleotides read TGTGCCAGCGCACCGGGACAGAATTACGAGCAGTACTTC. As protein: CASAPGQNYEQYF. V gene TRBV27 combines with J gene TRBJ2-7, with 7 bases fitting TRBD1. The germline CDR1 and CDR2 sequences are MNHEY and SMNVEV (reference sequence). The ends lost 8 bases at V and 4 bases at J; junction bases unmatched: 8. The CDR3 is 13 residues long.